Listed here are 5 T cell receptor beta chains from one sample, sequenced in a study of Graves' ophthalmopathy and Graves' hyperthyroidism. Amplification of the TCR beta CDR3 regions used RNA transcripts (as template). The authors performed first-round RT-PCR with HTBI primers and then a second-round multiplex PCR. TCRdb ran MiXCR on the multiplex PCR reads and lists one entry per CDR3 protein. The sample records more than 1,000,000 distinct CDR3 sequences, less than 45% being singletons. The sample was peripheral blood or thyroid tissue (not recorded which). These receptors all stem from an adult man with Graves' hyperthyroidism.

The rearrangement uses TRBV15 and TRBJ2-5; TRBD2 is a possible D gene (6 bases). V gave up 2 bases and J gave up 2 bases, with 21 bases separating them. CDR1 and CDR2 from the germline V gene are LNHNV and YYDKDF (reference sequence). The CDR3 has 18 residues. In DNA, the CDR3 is TGTGCCACCAGCAGACCCCGCTCAACAGCCGGGACTCAAGAGACCCAGTACTTC. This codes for CATSRPRSTAGTQETQYF. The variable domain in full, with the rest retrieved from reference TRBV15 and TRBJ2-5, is DAMVIQNPRYQVTQFGKPVTLSCSQTLNHNVMYWYQQKSSQAPKLLFHYYDKDFNNEADTPDNFQSRRPNTSFCFLDIRSPGLGDTAMYLCATSRPRSTAGTQETQYFGPGTRLLVL.

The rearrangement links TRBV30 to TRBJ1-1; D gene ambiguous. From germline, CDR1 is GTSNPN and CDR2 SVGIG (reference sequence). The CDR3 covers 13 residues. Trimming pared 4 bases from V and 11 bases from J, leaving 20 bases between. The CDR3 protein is CAWTPALLGLAFF. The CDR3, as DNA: TGTGCCTGGACCCCGGCCCTCCTTGGGTTGGCTTTCTTT.

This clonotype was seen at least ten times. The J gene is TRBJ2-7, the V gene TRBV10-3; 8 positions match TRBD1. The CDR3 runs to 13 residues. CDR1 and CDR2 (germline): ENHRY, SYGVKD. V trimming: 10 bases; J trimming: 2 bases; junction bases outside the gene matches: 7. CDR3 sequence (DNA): TGTGCCACGGCGGAGGGACAGGCCTACGAGCAGTACTTC. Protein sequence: CATAEGQAYEQYF.

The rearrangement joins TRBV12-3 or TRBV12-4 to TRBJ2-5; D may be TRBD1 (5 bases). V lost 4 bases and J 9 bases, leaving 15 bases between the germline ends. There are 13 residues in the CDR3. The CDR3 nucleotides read TGTGCCAGCAGTTACCAGGACGGCAGGGCCCAGTACTTC. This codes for CASSYQDGRAQYF.

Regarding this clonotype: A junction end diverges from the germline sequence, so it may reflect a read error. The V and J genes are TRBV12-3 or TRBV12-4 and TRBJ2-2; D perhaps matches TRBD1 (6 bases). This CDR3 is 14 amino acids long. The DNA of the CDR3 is TGTGCCAGCAGGGACAGCATGAACACTGGGGAGCTGTTTTTT. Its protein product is CASRDSMNTGELFF.